The T cell receptor beta chain described here comes from a study of radiation and T cells in renal cell carcinoma. Findings of the study overall: Without pretreatment biopsies, baseline tumor clonotype presence was undetermined. Top tumor clonotypes rose in blood 2 weeks post-radiation, then contracted.

Time point: blood 2 weeks post-SBRT. Noted treatment: 15 Gy SBRT to primary tumor, nephrectomy 4 weeks later. The tumor was a clear cell renal cell carcinoma. This CDR3 has 15 amino acids. Profiled with immunoSEQ multiplex PCR; TCRdb holds only in-frame clones, not every one. The repertoire holds tens of thousands of clones, with around three quarters as singletons. As concerns this clone: Its antigen remains unidentified.

The clonotype comes from a man aged 55 to 70 with renal cell carcinoma. This chain uses TRBV21-1 with TRBJ1-4; no DNA check was done on the table's D call, TRBD1. TRBV21-1 is a pseudogene segment. The material was blood, obtained from a patient whose treatment included radiotherapy and nephrectomy. CDR3 sequence reads: CASSSLEGQGKKLFF. The CDR3 DNA reads TGTGCCAGCTCAAGTCTTGAGGGACAGGGAAAAAAACTGTTTTTT.